This TCR beta chain was sequenced in a study of shared clonotypes between healthy human individuals (dated by TCRdb to about 2020). With respect to the entire study: Three men and a couple of women, aged 18 to 49 years, made up the cohort. The study deeply sequenced blood TCR repertoires of about 5 healthy adults to estimate repertoire size and the extent of clonotype sharing between individuals. For each donor, CD4 naive and CD4 memory were each run on three plates, CD8 naive on two plates, and CD8 memory on one plate. Per donor, leukapheresis produced somewhere between about 0.94 and 9 billion PBMCs. Different laboratories and diverse techniques were used to prepare libraries and sequence TCR repertoires, to increase sequencing depth and limit assay-specific biases.

Healthy HIV-negative adults with no recently reported acute infections or vaccinations were included as donors. Every donor was a Caucasian adult living in Nashville, Tennessee, USA. CD4+ T cells were enriched through magnetic negative selection, after which naive cells were positively selected on CD45RA and the remaining negative fraction served as the memory subset. Blood was obtained by leukapheresis, after which PBMCs were separated by Ficoll-Histopaque density gradient centrifugation and cryopreserved in liquid nitrogen vapor phase. Purity and quantity of every magnetically sorted T cell population were checked by analytical flow cytometry. Genomic DNA was isolated from every sorted fraction and measured by UV absorbance on a Nanodrop 2000c. To note about this clone: The target of this receptor is not known. Base qualities are not at hand, and no much larger clone is one base apart.

TCR CDR3 regions were amplified from genomic DNA by multiplex PCR using the deep immunoSEQ assay. Extracted genomic DNA from each cell subset was distributed evenly across all wells of several immunoSEQ 96-well plates, and each plate was treated as a replicate. For sorted subsets, around 200 ng genomic DNA, equal to some 30,000 T cell genomes, was loaded into each replicate PCR. The purified libraries were quantified using a Qubit 3.0 fluorometer, sized with a Bioanalyzer 2100, and then quantified again using the KAPA Library Quantification kit. Every immunoSEQ 96-well plate was sequenced on a dedicated single-read 150-cycle Illumina NextSeq 550 flow cell. The study's own analysis went as follows. Because the immunoSEQ output held only junctional sequences and lacked quality scores, the filtering could not match the filtering applied to full-length reads. Sequences were annotated with PyIR, a Python wrapper for IgBLAST v1.9, and V/J genes and CDR3 were assigned using IMGT germline references. Any read was removed if the V/J assignment was weak (E-value above 1e-6), the CDR3 was missing, or the read contained stop codons, out-of-frame junctions, or ambiguous translated residues. V3J clonotypes were defined as sequences sharing an identical inferred V gene, J gene, and CDR3 amino acid sequence. Percentage overlap between repertoires was computed as shared unique clonotypes divided by the size of the smaller repertoire. RTK rarefaction, the Chao1 estimator, and Recon v2.1 estimates of unobserved clonotypes were used to assess repertoire richness. For all TCRbeta clonotypes obtained by the gDNA method from several donors, generation probabilities were computed with OLGA. TCRdb stores this immuneACCESS table with in-frame sequences only. Part of the clones is absent; in the studies checked, under half of the shortfall reflects unresolved V genes, and no reason is known for the rest. Clonal size and the V and J genes are those of that table, whereas D and trimming came from the DNA. The sample includes about 2 million clones, with 85% to 95% observed a single time. The ten most abundant clones make up more than 0.1% of the sample.

Looking up the germline V gene (reference sequence) yields CDR1 SEHNR and CDR2 FQNEAQ. Trimming takes 8 bases from V and 6 bases from J, and the germline ends sit 15 bases apart. The cysteine opens and the phenylalanine closes a CDR3 of 13 amino acids. The retained sequence is limited to the CDR3, 39 bases, with the frame set at the first base. Overall results and qualifications from the work: Compared with non-shared clonotypes, clonotypes shared by all four sorted-subset donors had higher generation probabilities. Sampling was limited to blood, and TCR repertoires in tissue likely differ from TCR repertoires in blood. Larger estimated clonotype richness was generally found for naive subsets than for memory subsets. Because the study included only a small number of donors, the genetic and exposure-history diversity represented was limited. Based on pairwise subsampling, the degree of clonotype sharing among donors was expected to be affected by sequencing depth. Incomplete sequencing was indicated by rarefaction of sorted-subset datasets, despite the large sequencing depth. Roughly 5% of naive CD4, around 4% of naive CD8, roughly 2.5% of memory CD4, and 0.4% of memory CD8 clonotypes were shared across several donors.

The chain is encoded by TRBV7-9 joined to TRBJ2-3, with the D gene not confidently named. The specimen sequenced was naive CD4+ T cells sorted from blood. The cell subset or site label here, explained by the study, means: CD45RA+ positively selected. The source of this sequence is a man between 18 and 29 years old in good health. In nucleotide form, the sequence is TGTGCCAGCGGCCCTCGATTGGCGGATACGCAGTATTTT. Its protein reads: CASGPRLADTQYF.